These 11 T cell receptor beta chains were sequenced from one sample in a study of cytomegalovirus exposure and HLA in healthy donors. The primer mix had 60 Vbeta and 13 Jbeta primers. Here immunoSEQ multiplex PCR was the method, and the copy in TCRdb shows in-frame clones only, minus some. The repertoire has approximately 160,000 clones, approximately 70% of them found once; the top ten carry about 2.5%. Source material: PBMCs. The receptors come from a woman aged 40 to 50 in good health and CMV-seropositive.

A few counts support this clone. The V gene is TRBV5-1, the J gene TRBJ2-7; 7 nucleotides agree with TRBD1. V was clipped by 3 bases and J by 2 bases; unmatched bases: 5. This CDR3 has 14 residues. CDR1 is SGHRS, CDR2 YFSETQ, per germline. In nucleotides, the CDR3 is TGCGCCAGCAGCTCCAGGACAGGACCCTACGAGCAGTACTTC. The encoded protein is CASSSRTGPYEQYF.

The chain uses TRBV5-1 and TRBJ2-1, with TRBD2 matching over 8 bases. Germline CDR1 is SGHRS and CDR2 is YFSETQ. V lost 0 bases to trimming and J lost 1 base; unmatched junction nucleotides: 3. The length of the CDR3 is 16 residues. CDR3 protein: CASSLATSASYNEQFF. The CDR3 DNA reads TGCGCCAGCAGCTTGGCGACTAGCGCGTCCTACAATGAGCAGTTCTTC.

This clone showed up just a few times. J is TRBJ2-7 and V is TRBV7-2; D remains ambiguous. The CDR3 consists of 13 residues. V lost 5 bases and J lost 2, with 10 bases in between. Germline assignment: CDR1 SGHTA and CDR2 FQGNSA. CDR3 amino acids: CASSPRLTYEQYF. The CDR3 nucleotides read TGTGCCAGCAGCCCCCGTCTAACCTACGAGCAGTACTTC. The variable domain in full, with the rest retrieved from reference TRBV7-2 and TRBJ2-7, is GAGVSQSPSNKVTEKGKDVELRCDPISGHTALYWYRQSLGQGLEFLIYFQGNSAPDKSGLPSDRFSAERTGGSVSTLTIQRTQQEDSAVYLCASSPRLTYEQYFGPGTRLTVT.

The rearrangement links TRBV7-2 to TRBJ1-5; D is unclear. V was pared by 1 base and J by 7 bases, with 8 bases between. The CDR3 runs to 13 residues. CDR1 and CDR2 from the germline V gene are SGHTA and FQGNSA. CDR3 in amino acids: CASSLELRQPQHF. The CDR3 DNA is TGTGCCAGCAGCTTAGAACTGAGGCAGCCCCAGCATTTT.

This clone was recorded once. A read error may account for a junction end that differs from germline. The chain has TRBV19 and TRBJ1-2, with 7 bases fitting TRBD1. The CDR3 spans 14 residues. Germline CDR1 is LNHDA and CDR2 is SQIVND (reference sequence). The CDR3 loop is CASRPADRAYGYPF. The CDR3 DNA follows: TGTGCCAGTAGGCCTGCAGACAGGGCCTATGGCTACCCCTTC.

On this clone: Just one base apart from a much larger clone, this may be a read error. This chain links TRBV7-6 with TRBJ1-5, with D maybe TRBD1 (5 bases). This CDR3 comprises 14 residues. Trimming stripped 2 bases from V and 2 bases from J, with 7 bases between. CDR1 is SGHVS, CDR2 FNYEAQ, per germline. The CDR3: CASSLTTGNQPQHF. The CDR3 DNA reads TGTGCCAGCAGCTTAACGACAGGCAATCAGCCCCAGCATTTT.

The sample holds one count of this clone. The V call is TRBV11-1, the J call TRBJ1-2, with 8 nucleotides matching TRBD1. The CDR3 covers 14 residues. Germline assignment: CDR1 SGHAT and CDR2 FQDESV (reference sequence). The V gene end was trimmed by 5 bases and the J gene end by 3 bases; junction bases not matched to a gene: 5. CDR3 sequence (DNA): TGTGCCAGCAGCGCGGGACAGGCAGACTATGGCTACACCTTC. This translates into CASSAGQADYGYTF.

The gene calls are TRBV6-1 and TRBJ2-2, with 13 bases matching TRBD2. Germline V CDR1 and CDR2: MNHNS, SASEGT. The CDR3 runs 17 residues. V lost 4 bases, J lost 0 bases, and 2 bases stayed unmatched. CDR3 sequence: CASSGLAGGSNTGELFF. Written as DNA, the CDR3 is TGTGCCAGCAGTGGACTAGCGGGGGGCTCGAACACCGGGGAGCTGTTTTTT.

The chain combines TRBV5-8 with TRBJ2-7; weak D call: TRBD2 (5 bases). Germline CDR1 reads SGHTS; CDR2 reads YDEGEE. The CDR3 is 17 amino acids. The V gene lost 2 bases and the J gene lost 1 base, with 19 bases spanning the gap. DNA for the CDR3: TGTGCCAGCAGCTTTTTCACTAGACGGACTCTTTCCTACGAGCAGTACTTC. It translates to CASSFFTRRTLSYEQYF.

This chain joins TRBV5-1 and TRBJ2-7, with D perhaps matching TRBD1 (6 bases). This CDR3 has 16 amino acids. The V and J ends lost 4 bases and 3 bases respectively, with 20 bases between them. Germline V gives CDR1 SGHRS, CDR2 YFSETQ. The CDR3 DNA reads as TGCGCCAGCAGCAAATCCCACTGGGACACCAGCTACGAGCAGTACTTC. This codes for CASSKSHWDTSYEQYF.

V usage is TRBV6-5 and J usage is TRBJ1-1; 8 positions match TRBD1. CDR1 and CDR2 from the germline V gene are MNHEY and SVGAGI. The CDR3 runs to 14 residues. V lost 8 bases to trimming and J lost 7 bases; unmatched junction nucleotides: 12. CDR3 residues: CASRQGPGVGEAFF. CDR3 in DNA: TGTGCCAGCCGACAGGGGCCGGGGGTGGGTGAAGCTTTCTTT.